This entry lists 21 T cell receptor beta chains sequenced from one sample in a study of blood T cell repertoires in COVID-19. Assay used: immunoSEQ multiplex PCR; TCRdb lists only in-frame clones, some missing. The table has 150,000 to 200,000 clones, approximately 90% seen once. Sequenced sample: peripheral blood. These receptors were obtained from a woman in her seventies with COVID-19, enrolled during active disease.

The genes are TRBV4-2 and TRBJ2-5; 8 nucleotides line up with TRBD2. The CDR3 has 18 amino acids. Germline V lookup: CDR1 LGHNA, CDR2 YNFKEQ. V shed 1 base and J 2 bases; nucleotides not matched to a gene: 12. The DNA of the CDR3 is TGTGCCAGCAGCCAAGGGGCGGGGGCCGGGGGGGCTCAAGAGACCCAGTACTTC. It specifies CASSQGAGAGGAQETQYF.

Written as DNA, the CDR3 is TGTGCCAGCAGTTGGGCAGGGCCCTACGAGCAGTACTTC. It is translated as CASSWAGPYEQYF. The chain links TRBV12-3 or TRBV12-4 to TRBJ2-7; a weak D match, TRBD1 (5 bases). The CDR3 is 13 residues long. The ends were cut back, 4 bases at V and 2 bases at J, with 9 bases in the middle.

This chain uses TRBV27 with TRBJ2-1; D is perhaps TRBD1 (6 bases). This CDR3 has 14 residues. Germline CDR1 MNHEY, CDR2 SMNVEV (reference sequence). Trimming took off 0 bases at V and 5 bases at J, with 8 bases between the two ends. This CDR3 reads CASSLSGAHNEQFF. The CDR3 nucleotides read TGTGCCAGCAGTTTATCGGGGGCCCACAATGAGCAGTTCTTC.

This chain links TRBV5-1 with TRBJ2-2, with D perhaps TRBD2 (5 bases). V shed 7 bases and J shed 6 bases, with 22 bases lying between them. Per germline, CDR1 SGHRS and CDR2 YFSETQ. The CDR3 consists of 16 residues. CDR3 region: CASRPTGLSSAGELFF. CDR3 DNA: TGCGCCAGCCGACCGACGGGGTTATCTTCGGCCGGGGAGCTGTTTTTT.

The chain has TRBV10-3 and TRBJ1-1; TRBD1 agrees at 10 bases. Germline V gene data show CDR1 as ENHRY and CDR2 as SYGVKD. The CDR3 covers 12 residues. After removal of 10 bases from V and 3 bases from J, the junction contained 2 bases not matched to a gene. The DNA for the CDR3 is TGTGCCACCGGGACAGGGGACACTGAAGCTTTCTTT. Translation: CATGTGDTEAFF.

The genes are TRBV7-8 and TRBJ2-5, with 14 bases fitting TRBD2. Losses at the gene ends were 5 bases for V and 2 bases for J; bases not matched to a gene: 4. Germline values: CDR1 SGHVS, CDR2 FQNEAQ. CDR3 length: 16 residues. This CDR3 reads CASSPRLAGGQETQYF. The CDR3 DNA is TGTGCCAGCAGCCCCAGACTAGCGGGGGGGCAAGAGACCCAGTACTTC.

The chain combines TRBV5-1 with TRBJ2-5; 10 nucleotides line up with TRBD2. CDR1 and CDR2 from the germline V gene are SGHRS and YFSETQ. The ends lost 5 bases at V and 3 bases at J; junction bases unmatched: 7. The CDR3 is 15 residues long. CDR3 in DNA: TGCGCCAGCAGTATTGCAGGGACTAGCGAAGAGACCCAGTACTTC. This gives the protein CASSIAGTSEETQYF. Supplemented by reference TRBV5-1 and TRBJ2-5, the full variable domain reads KAGVTQTPRYLIKTRGQQVTLSCSPISGHRSVSWYQQTPGQGLQFLFEYFSETQRNKGNFPGRFSGRQFSNSRSEMNVSTLELGDSALYLCASSIAGTSEETQYFGPGTRLLVL.

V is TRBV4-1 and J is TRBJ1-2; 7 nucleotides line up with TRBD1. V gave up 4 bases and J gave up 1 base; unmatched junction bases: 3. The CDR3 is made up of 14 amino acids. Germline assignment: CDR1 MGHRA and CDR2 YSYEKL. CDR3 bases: TGCGCCAGCAGCCGAGACAGGGATAACTATGGCTACACCTTC. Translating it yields CASSRDRDNYGYTF.

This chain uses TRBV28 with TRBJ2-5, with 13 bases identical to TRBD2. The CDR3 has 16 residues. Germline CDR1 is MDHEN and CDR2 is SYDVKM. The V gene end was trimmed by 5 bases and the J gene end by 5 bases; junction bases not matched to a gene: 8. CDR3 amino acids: CASSPATSGGAETQYF. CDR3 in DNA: TGTGCCAGCAGTCCCGCCACTAGCGGGGGGGCCGAGACCCAGTACTTC. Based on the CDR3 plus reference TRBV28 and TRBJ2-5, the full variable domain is DVKVTQSSRYLVKRTGEKVFLECVQDMDHENMFWYRQDPGLGLRLIYFSYDVKMKEKGDIPEGYSVSREKKERFSLILESASTNQTSMYLCASSPATSGGAETQYFGPGTRLLVL.

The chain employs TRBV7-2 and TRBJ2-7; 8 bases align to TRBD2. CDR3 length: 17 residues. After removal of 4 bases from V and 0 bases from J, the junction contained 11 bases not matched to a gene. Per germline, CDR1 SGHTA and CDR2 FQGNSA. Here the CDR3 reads CASSSLFGGGISYEQYF. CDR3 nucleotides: TGTGCCAGCAGCTCTCTCTTTGGCGGGGGGATCTCCTACGAGCAGTACTTC.

The CDR3 DNA follows: TGTGCCAGCAGTGAGCAGGTCATTACTAATTCACCCCTCCACTTT. The encoded protein is CASSEQVITNSPLHF. The rearrangement uses TRBV2 and TRBJ1-6; D is unresolved. This CDR3 has 15 residues. The ends were cut back, 3 bases at V and 6 bases at J, with 12 bases in the middle. Germline lookup yields CDR1 SNHLY and CDR2 FYNNEI. Filled out from reference TRBV2 and TRBJ1-6, the complete variable domain reads EPEVTQTPSHQVTQMGQEVILRCVPISNHLYFYWYRQILGQKVEFLVSFYNNEISEKSEIFDDQFSVERPDGSNFTLKIRSTKLEDSAMYFCASSEQVITNSPLHFGNGTRLTVT.

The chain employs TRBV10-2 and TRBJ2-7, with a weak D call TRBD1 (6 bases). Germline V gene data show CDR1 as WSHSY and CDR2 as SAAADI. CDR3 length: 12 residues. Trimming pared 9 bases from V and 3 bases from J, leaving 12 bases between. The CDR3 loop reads CASPRDNYEQYF. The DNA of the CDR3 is TGCGCCAGTCCCCGGGACAACTACGAGCAGTACTTC.

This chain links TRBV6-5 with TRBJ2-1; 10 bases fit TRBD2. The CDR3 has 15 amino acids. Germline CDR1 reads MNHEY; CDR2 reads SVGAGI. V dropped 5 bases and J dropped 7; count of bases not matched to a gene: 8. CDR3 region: CASSTLAGGGNEQFF. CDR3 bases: TGTGCCAGCAGTACCTTAGCGGGGGGAGGTAATGAGCAGTTCTTC.

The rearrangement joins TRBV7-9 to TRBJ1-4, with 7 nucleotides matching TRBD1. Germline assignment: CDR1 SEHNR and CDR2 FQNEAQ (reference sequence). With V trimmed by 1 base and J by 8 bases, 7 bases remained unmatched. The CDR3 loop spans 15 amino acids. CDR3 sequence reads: CASSLGTGEREKLFF. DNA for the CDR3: TGTGCCAGCAGCTTAGGAACAGGGGAGAGGGAAAAACTGTTTTTT.

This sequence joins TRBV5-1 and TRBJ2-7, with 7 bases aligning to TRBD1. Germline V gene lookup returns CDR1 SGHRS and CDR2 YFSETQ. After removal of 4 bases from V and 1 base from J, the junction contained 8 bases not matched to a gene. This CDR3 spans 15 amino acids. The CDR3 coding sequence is TGCGCCAGCAGCCCCGACAGGGTCACATCCTACGAGCAGTACTTC. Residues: CASSPDRVTSYEQYF.

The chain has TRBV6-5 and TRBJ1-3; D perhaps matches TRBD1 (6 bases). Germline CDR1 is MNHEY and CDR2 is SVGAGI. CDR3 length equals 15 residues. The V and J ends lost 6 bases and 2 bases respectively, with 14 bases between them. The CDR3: CASSPTQGPGNTIYF. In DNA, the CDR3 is TGTGCCAGCAGCCCCACACAGGGTCCTGGAAACACCATATATTTT.

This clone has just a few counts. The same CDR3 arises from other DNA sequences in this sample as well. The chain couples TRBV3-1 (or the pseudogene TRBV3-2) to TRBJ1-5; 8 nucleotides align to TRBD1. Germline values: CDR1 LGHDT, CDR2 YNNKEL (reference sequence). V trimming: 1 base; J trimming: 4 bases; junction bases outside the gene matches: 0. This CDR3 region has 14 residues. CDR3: CASSQGTGNQPQHF. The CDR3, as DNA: TGTGCCAGCAGCCAAGGGACAGGGAATCAGCCCCAGCATTTT.

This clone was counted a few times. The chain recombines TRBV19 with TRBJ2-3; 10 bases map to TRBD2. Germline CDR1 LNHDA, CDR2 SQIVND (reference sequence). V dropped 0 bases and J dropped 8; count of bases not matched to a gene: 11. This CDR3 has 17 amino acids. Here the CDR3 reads CASSIDPPSGGSVTQYF. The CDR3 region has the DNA TGTGCCAGTAGTATAGACCCCCCTAGCGGGGGTTCGGTTACGCAGTATTTT.

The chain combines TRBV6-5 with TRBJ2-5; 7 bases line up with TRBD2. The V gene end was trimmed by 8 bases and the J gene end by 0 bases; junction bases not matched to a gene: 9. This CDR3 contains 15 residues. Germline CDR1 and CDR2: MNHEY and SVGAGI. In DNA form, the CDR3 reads TGTGCCAGCCGACTAGCCCGATATCACCAAGAGACCCAGTACTTC. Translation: CASRLARYHQETQYF.

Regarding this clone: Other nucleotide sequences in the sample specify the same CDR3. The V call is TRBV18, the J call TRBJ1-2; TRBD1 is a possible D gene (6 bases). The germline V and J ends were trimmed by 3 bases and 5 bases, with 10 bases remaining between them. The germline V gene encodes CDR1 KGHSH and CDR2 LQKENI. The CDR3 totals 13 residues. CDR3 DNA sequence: TGTGCCAGCTCACCGCCACAGGGATATGGCTACACCTTC. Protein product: CASSPPQGYGYTF.

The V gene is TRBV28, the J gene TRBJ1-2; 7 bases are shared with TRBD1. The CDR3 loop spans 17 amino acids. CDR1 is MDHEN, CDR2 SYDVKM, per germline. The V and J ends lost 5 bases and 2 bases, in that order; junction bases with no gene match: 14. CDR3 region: CASSARGQQRSNYGYTF. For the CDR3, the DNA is TGTGCCAGCAGTGCTCGGGGACAGCAGAGATCCAACTATGGCTACACCTTC.